A selection of T cell receptor beta chains follows, all from one sample in a study of blood T cell repertoires in COVID-19. Only in-frame clones appear in the TCRdb table, and some are missing; sequencing was by immunoSEQ multiplex PCR. Of more than 300,000 clones listed, about 90% are singletons. The sequenced sample consisted of peripheral blood. The receptors originated from a woman aged 18-29 years who had recovered from COVID-19. The CDR3 runs from the conserved cysteine through the conserved F or W. The D gene is left open where the match is weak. Rows give clone size only sometimes, using once, few, many, or a class for an expanded clone.

size	D	V	J	DNA	CDR3
-	TRBD1	TRBV9	TRBJ1-2	TGTGCCAGCAGCTTAGCAGGGGGCACGGTCTCTGGCTACACCTTC	CASSLAGGTVSGYTF
-	TRBD1	TRBV4-3	TRBJ2-1	TGCGCCAGCAGCTTTACGGACAGGGGGTTACGCAATGAGCAGTTCTTC	CASSFTDRGLRNEQFF
once	-	TRBV19	TRBJ2-5	TGTGCCAGTAGTTCCAGGTTTTCAGAGACCCAGTACTTC	CASSSRFSETQYF
-	TRBD1	TRBV12-3/TRBV12-4	TRBJ1-5	TGTGCCAGCAGTGGGACAGAGAATCAGCCCCAGCATTTT	CASSGTENQPQHF
few	-	TRBV27	TRBJ1-6	TGTGCCAGCAGTTTATCGTCAGGGTATTCACCCCTCCACTTT	CASSLSSGYSPLHF
-	-	TRBV19	TRBJ2-1	TGTGCCAGTAGATCCCCGGGAGATAATGAGCAGTTCTTC	CASRSPGDNEQFF
-	-	TRBV19	TRBJ1-5	TGTGCCAGTAGTATATACGGGATTTATGACAATCAGCCCCAGCATTTT	CASSIYGIYDNQPQHF
-	-	TRBV2	TRBJ2-2	TGTGCCAGCAGTGGTTGGTGGCCCCCGAACACCGGGGAGCTGTTTTTT	CASSGWWPPNTGELFF
-	TRBD1	TRBV9	TRBJ1-2	TGTGCCAGCAGCAGGGACAGGGACTATGGCTACACCTTC	CASSRDRDYGYTF
-	-	TRBV7-2	TRBJ1-5	TGTGCCAGCAACTCCCGGGACACTACAGATCAGCCCCAGCATTTT	CASNSRDTTDQPQHF
-	TRBD1	TRBV28	TRBJ1-2	TGTGCCAGCAGTAACAGGGGGCGGGCGAACTATGGCTACACCTTC	CASSNRGRANYGYTF
-	TRBD1	TRBV18	TRBJ1-1	TGTGCCAGCTCACGGGACAGGATGAACACTGAAGCTTTCTTT	CASSRDRMNTEAFF
-	TRBD2	TRBV4-3	TRBJ2-2	TGCGCCAGCAGCCAAGACCTAGCGGGAGGCCCCACCGGGGAGCTGTTTTTT	CASSQDLAGGPTGELFF
few	TRBD2	TRBV28	TRBJ2-1	TGTGCCAGCAGTTGGCGGGGCGGGAGCCCATCCAATGAGCAGTTCTTC	CASSWRGGSPSNEQFF
-	-	TRBV4-1	TRBJ1-2	TGCGCCAGCAGCCAAGCAGGCGCCTACTATGGCTACACCTTC	CASSQAGAYYGYTF
-	-	TRBV7-8	TRBJ1-2	TGTGCCAGCAGCTTAGGATACAGTTACTATGGCTACACCTTC	CASSLGYSYYGYTF
-	TRBD1	TRBV19	TRBJ1-1	TGTGCCAGTAGTCAAATCCAGGGGGTGAACACTGAAGCTTTCTTT	CASSQIQGVNTEAFF
-	TRBD2	TRBV7-6	TRBJ2-3	TGTGCCAGCAGCCGACTAGCGGGCCGCACAGATACGCAGTATTTT	CASSRLAGRTDTQYF
-	-	TRBV24-1	TRBJ2-3	TGTGCCACCAGTGATTTAAGGACTCTTAACACAGATACGCAGTATTTT	CATSDLRTLNTDTQYF
-	-	TRBV28	TRBJ1-2	TGTGCCAGCAGTTTATATCAGGGCCGGAGCCTTTATGGCTACACCTTC	CASSLYQGRSLYGYTF
few	-	TRBV19	TRBJ1-5	TGTGCCAGTAGTGTAAAACAGGGACCCCAGCCCCAGCATTTT	CASSVKQGPQPQHF
-	TRBD1	TRBV7-6	TRBJ1-2	TGTGCCAGCGGGCCGGGACAGGGGCGTACACTCTATGGCTACACCTTC	CASGPGQGRTLYGYTF
-	-	TRBV24-1	TRBJ1-2	TGTGCCACCAGTTCCGACAGAAACTATGGCTACACCTTC	CATSSDRNYGYTF
-	-	TRBV11-2	TRBJ2-6	TGTGCCAGCAGCTCTCCCGACGGAGGATATTCTGGGGCCAACGTCCTGACTTTC	CASSSPDGGYSGANVLTF
-	TRBD2	TRBV30	TRBJ2-5	TGTGCCTGGACCCCTGCGCGGGGCCTAGCGGGAGGGTCTTCCGAGACCCAGTACTTC	CAWTPARGLAGGSSETQYF
-	-	TRBV19	TRBJ2-3	TGTGCCAGTCGGAGGCAACACAATACAGATACGCAGTATTTT	CASRRQHNTDTQYF
-	-	TRBV11-3	TRBJ1-1	TGTGCCAGCAGCTTACGGGGAGTGAACACTGAAGCTTTCTTT	CASSLRGVNTEAFF
-	-	TRBV19	TRBJ1-2	TGTGCCAGTAGTACCCCTCTGGACAGCCTGCCTGGCTACACCTTC	CASSTPLDSLPGYTF
-	-	TRBV7-2	TRBJ1-1	TGTGCCAGCAGCCTCGGCCAGGGTTTTTACACTGAAGCTTTCTTT	CASSLGQGFYTEAFF
once	TRBD2	TRBV6-5	TRBJ2-3	TGTGCCAGCAGTTACAAGGAGCGGGAGGGCACAGATACGCAGTATTTT	CASSYKEREGTDTQYF
-	TRBD2	TRBV6-6	TRBJ2-5	TGTGCCAGCAGGAAGGACCATCTCGGGGGGGAGACCCAGTACTTC	CASRKDHLGGETQYF
-	-	TRBV14	TRBJ1-1	TGTGCCAGCAGCCATCGGGTGGTGAACACTGAAGCTTTCTTT	CASSHRVVNTEAFF
-	TRBD1	TRBV6-5	TRBJ1-5	TGTGCCAGCAGCTACGGGACAGGGGGAGACAATCAGCCCCAGCATTTT	CASSYGTGGDNQPQHF
-	-	TRBV12-3/TRBV12-4	TRBJ1-2	TGTGCCAGCAGTATCAGGGGTGGGTATGGCTACACCTTC	CASSIRGGYGYTF
-	-	TRBV6-6	TRBJ1-1	TGTGCCAGCAGTTACTCGTTACAGGTAATGGCTGAAGCTTTCTTT	CASSYSLQVMAEAFF
-	-	TRBV5-4	TRBJ2-5	TGTGCCAGCAGCAAGGCGGCTAGGGAGACCCAGTACTTC	CASSKAARETQYF
-	TRBD2	TRBV24-1	TRBJ2-2	TGTGCCACCAGTGATCCGAGGCAGGGAGGGATCACCGGGGAGCTGTTTTTT	CATSDPRQGGITGELFF
-	TRBD2	TRBV5-6	TRBJ2-1	TGTGCCAGCAGCTTGGCCCTAGCGGGATCCTACAATGAGCAGTTCTTC	CASSLALAGSYNEQFF
-	TRBD1	TRBV19	TRBJ1-2	TGTGCCAGTAGTATCCCCGGACAGGGGGGTTGGTTTGGTGGCTACACCTTC	CASSIPGQGGWFGGYTF
-	-	TRBV9	TRBJ1-5	TGTGCCAGCAGCGCCAAAAAACGGGAGGGGTCGGGCAATCAGCCCCAGCATTTT	CASSAKKREGSGNQPQHF
once	TRBD1	TRBV29-1	TRBJ1-2	TGCAGCGTCTGGGACAGGGGGCTTGGCTACACCTTC	CSVWDRGLGYTF
once	TRBD1	TRBV28	TRBJ1-1	TGTGCCAGCAGAGGACAGGGCGACACTGAAGCTTTCTTT	CASRGQGDTEAFF
-	TRBD2	TRBV28	TRBJ2-1	TGTGCCAGCAGTTTAACCACGGGGGGGGCAGACAATGAGCAGTTCTTC	CASSLTTGGADNEQFF
-	TRBD1	TRBV4-3	TRBJ1-1	TGCGCCAGCAGCCTCAAGGCACAGGGGTCCGACCCAGCTTTCTTT	CASSLKAQGSDPAFF
-	-	TRBV5-6	TRBJ1-1	TGTGCCAGCAGCTTGGGCGGAACCCACCACACTGAAGCTTTCTTT	CASSLGGTHHTEAFF
-	-	TRBV11-3	TRBJ1-1	TGTGCCAGCAGCTATTGGGGGGGAATGAAAACTGAAGCTTTCTTT	CASSYWGGMKTEAFF
-	-	TRBV3-1/TRBV3-2	TRBJ2-2	TGTGCCAGCAGCGGGAGAGACACCGGGGAGCTGTTTTTT	CASSGRDTGELFF
once	TRBD2	TRBV10-2	TRBJ2-1	TGCGCCAGCAGAGATAGCGGGAGTAGTGAGCAGTTCTTC	CASRDSGSSEQFF
-	-	TRBV27	TRBJ1-5	TGTGCCAGCAGTCGGGTTCAGGGGTCGGTCAATCAGCCCCAGCATTTT	CASSRVQGSVNQPQHF
once	-	TRBV15	TRBJ2-1	TGTGCCACCAGCAGAGCCAGGGCCAATGAGCAGTTCTTC	CATSRARANEQFF
-	TRBD1	TRBV18	TRBJ2-1	TGTGCCAGCTCACCCGGGACAGGTCGAGTTGAGCAGTTCTTC	CASSPGTGRVEQFF
-	TRBD1	TRBV5-6	TRBJ2-3	TGTGCCAGCAGCCGGGACAGGAACACCGATACGCAGTATTTT	CASSRDRNTDTQYF
-	TRBD1	TRBV28	TRBJ1-3	TGTGCCAGCAGTCAGGGGGTTAACACCATATATTTT	CASSQGVNTIYF
-	-	TRBV11-2	TRBJ1-3	TGTGCCAGCAGCGACTCCAGTCGGGGAAACACCATATATTTT	CASSDSSRGNTIYF
few	-	TRBV19	TRBJ2-2	TGTGCCAGTAGGCCCCCCACGGACACCGGGGAGCTGTTTTTT	CASRPPTDTGELFF
-	TRBD1	TRBV15	TRBJ1-2	TGTGCCACCAGCAGAGAAAGGGACAGGGGGCTCAGCTATGGCTACACCTTC	CATSRERDRGLSYGYTF
-	TRBD2	TRBV6-5	TRBJ2-3	TGTGCCAGCAGTTACGGACTAGCGGGAGGAACAGATACGCAGTATTTT	CASSYGLAGGTDTQYF